These 6 T cell receptor beta chains came from one sample sequenced in a study of blood T cell repertoires in COVID-19 (dated by TCRdb to 2018 to 2020). The method behind the library was the immunoSEQ multiplex PCR assay. TCRdb holds this immuneACCESS table with in-frame rearrangements only. Some clones are missing; in checked studies, unresolved V genes explain under half, and the rest has no known cause. This sample comprises 170,000 or so clones, around 83% of them detected only once. The ten largest make up around 6.6% of the sample. The sequencing sample was made of peripheral blood. The receptors derive from a man aged 45-65 years with active or convalescent COVID-19.

This clone has just a few counts. This chain connects TRBV2 to TRBJ1-1, with D possibly being TRBD1 (5 bases). The germline gives CDR1 SNHLY, CDR2 FYNNEI. Trimming left V 0 bases short and J 5 bases short, with 10 bases between. The CDR3 is 14 amino acids. CDR3 residues: CASSEALGGTEAFF. The CDR3 DNA sequence: TGTGCCAGCAGTGAAGCGCTTGGGGGGACTGAAGCTTTCTTT.

The V call is TRBV4-1, the J call TRBJ1-1; unclear D gene. Trimming took 0 bases from V and 1 from J, leaving 6 bases between them. The germline V gene has CDR1 MGHRA and CDR2 YSYEKL. This CDR3 comprises 14 residues. The CDR3 sequence is CASSQDAGNTEAFF. In DNA, the CDR3 is TGCGCCAGCAGCCAAGATGCAGGGAACACTGAAGCTTTCTTT.

This clone was seen only once. The CDR3 DNA reads as TGTGCCAGCAGTGAAACGGGAAGAGACTATGGCTACACCTTC. This translates into CASSETGRDYGYTF. The rearrangement uses TRBV6-1 and TRBJ1-2; D is unresolved. CDR1 is MNHNS and CDR2 is SASEGT in the germline V gene. V was shortened by 2 bases and J by 3 bases, with 10 bases between the two germline ends. CDR3 length: 14 residues.

On this clone: The junction differs from germline at one of its ends, possibly a read error. The J gene is TRBJ2-2, the V gene TRBV7-7; D is perhaps TRBD2 (6 bases). Germline lookup yields CDR1 SSHAT and CDR2 FNYEAQ (reference sequence). This CDR3 region has 13 residues. This CDR3 reads CASSLRTNGELFF. CDR3 nucleotide sequence: TGTGCTAGCAGCTTACGGACTAACGGGGAGCTGTTTTTT.

CDR3 DNA sequence: TGTGCCATCAGTGAGTCGCGACAGAACTATGGCTACACCTTC. It translates to CAISESRQNYGYTF. The chain uses TRBV10-3 and TRBJ1-2, with a possible D match to TRBD1 (5 bases). Germline lookup yields CDR1 ENHRY and CDR2 SYGVKD. With 0 bases removed from V and 2 bases from J, the gap between germline ends came to 7 bases. There are 14 residues in the CDR3.

The chain has TRBV5-4 and TRBJ2-3; tentatively, D is TRBD2 (5 bases). Deletions cut 0 bases from V and 1 base from J, with 12 bases between. The CDR3 runs to 16 residues. CDR1 is SGHNT and CDR2 is YYREEE in the germline V gene (reference sequence). CDR3 bases: TGTGCCAGCAGCTTGGCGTACGCGGGTGGCACAGATACGCAGTATTTT. It encodes CASSLAYAGGTDTQYF.